This T cell receptor beta chain stems from a study of OX40 agonist ivuxolimab in advanced cancers. Study details: Averaging about 60 years in age, with a range of roughly 23 to 85, the cohort was approximately 83% male. Study-wide points: No antigen was identified for the clonally expanded peripheral T cells. Among patients with partial responses at 0.1-3.0 mg/kg, clonal expansion was among the lowest.

As regards this clone: Its antigen is as yet unknown.

Profiling relied on immunoSEQ multiplex PCR, and the TCRdb table lists in-frame clones only, not all of them. The table records tens of thousands of clones, 80% to 90% of them present only once. Material: CD4+ or CD8+ T cells sorted from blood, obtained in a trial of the OX40 agonist ivuxolimab. The TCR sequence derives from an adult with an advanced solid tumor such as melanoma, head and neck, liver or kidney cancer.

CDR3 sequence: CSVGQSSTDTQYF. Written as DNA, the CDR3 is TGCAGCGTTGGCCAATCTAGCACAGATACGCAGTATTTT. The chain is built from TRBV29-1 and TRBJ2-3; D gene unclear. This CDR3 region has 13 residues. Germline V gene lookup returns CDR1 SQVTM and CDR2 ANQGSEA. Trimming pared 4 bases from V and 0 bases from J, leaving 8 bases between.